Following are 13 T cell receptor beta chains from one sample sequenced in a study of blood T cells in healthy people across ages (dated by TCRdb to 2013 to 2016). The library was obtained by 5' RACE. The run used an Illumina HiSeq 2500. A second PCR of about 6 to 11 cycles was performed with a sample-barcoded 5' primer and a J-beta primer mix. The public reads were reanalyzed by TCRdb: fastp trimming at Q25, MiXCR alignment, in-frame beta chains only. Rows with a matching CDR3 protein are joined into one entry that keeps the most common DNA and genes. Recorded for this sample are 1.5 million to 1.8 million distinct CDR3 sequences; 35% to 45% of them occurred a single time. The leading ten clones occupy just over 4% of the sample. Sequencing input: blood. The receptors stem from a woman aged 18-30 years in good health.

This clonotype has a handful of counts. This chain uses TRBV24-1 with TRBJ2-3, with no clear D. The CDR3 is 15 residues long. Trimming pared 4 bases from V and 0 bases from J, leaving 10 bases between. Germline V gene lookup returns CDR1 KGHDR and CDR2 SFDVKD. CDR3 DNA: TGTGCCACCAGTGACTCAGCCGTTAGCACAGATACGCAGTATTTT. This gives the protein CATSDSAVSTDTQYF.

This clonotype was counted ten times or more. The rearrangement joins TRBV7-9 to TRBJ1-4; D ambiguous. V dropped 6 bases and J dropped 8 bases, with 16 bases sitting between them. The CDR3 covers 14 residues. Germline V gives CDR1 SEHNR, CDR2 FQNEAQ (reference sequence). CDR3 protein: CASRGYNDQEKLFF. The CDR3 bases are TGTGCCAGCAGAGGGTACAATGATCAGGAAAAACTGTTTTTT.

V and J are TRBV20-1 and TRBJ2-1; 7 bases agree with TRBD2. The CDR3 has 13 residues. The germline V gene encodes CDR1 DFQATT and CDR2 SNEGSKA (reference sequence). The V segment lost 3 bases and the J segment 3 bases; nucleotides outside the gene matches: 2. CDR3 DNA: TGCAGTGCTAGGTCGGGGGGCTACAATGAGCAGTTCTTC. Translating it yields CSARSGGYNEQFF.

CDR3: CASSAFYPSYEQYF. In DNA, the CDR3 is TGTGCCAGCAGTGCCTTCTACCCCTCCTACGAGCAGTACTTC. This chain uses TRBV6-1 with TRBJ2-7; D is ambiguous. The CDR3 consists of 14 residues. V shed 4 bases and J shed 0 bases, with 10 bases lying between them. Germline values: CDR1 MNHNS, CDR2 SASEGT.

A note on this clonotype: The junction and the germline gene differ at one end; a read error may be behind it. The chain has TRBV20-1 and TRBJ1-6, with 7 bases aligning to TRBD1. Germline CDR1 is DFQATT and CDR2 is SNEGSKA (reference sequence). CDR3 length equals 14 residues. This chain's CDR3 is CSATGTEHNSPPHF. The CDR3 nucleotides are TGCAGTGCTACAGGGACAGAGCATAATTCACCCCCCCACTTT.

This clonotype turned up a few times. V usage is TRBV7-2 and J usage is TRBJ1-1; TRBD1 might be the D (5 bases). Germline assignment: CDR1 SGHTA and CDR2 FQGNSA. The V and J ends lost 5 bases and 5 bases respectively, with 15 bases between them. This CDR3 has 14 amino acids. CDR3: CASSQTKGKTEAFF. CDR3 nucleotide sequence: TGTGCCAGCAGCCAAACCAAGGGGAAAACTGAAGCTTTCTTT.

CDR3 DNA: TGCAGTGCTATAATAGCGGGGATGTACAATGAGCAGTACTTC. Translated: CSAIIAGMYNEQYF. The chain couples TRBV20-1 to TRBJ2-5; 8 bases align to TRBD2. Germline values: CDR1 DFQATT, CDR2 SNEGSKA (reference sequence). CDR3 size: 14 residues. The junction had 15 bases not matched to a gene; V was cut back by 4 bases and J by 11 bases.

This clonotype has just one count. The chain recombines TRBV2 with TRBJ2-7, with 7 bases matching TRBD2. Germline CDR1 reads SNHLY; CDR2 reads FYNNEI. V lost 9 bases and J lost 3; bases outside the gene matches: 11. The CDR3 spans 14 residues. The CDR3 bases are TGTGCCAGGGGAGGGCCTAGCGACGACTACGAGCAGTACTTC. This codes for CARGGPSDDYEQYF.

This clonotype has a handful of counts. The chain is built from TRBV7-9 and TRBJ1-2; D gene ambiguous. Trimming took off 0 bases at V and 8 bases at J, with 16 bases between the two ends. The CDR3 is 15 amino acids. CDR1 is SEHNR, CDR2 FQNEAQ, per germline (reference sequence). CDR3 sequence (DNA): TGTGCCAGCAGCTTAGCGCTGGCAAATTGGGGAGGCTACACCTTC. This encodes CASSLALANWGGYTF.

The CDR3 spells CAISESAGGPGTDTQYF. The CDR3 DNA sequence: TGTGCCATCAGTGAGTCAGCGGGAGGGCCCGGCACAGATACGCAGTATTTT. V and J are TRBV10-3 and TRBJ2-3; 10 positions match TRBD2. Germline loops: CDR1 ENHRY, CDR2 SYGVKD. The CDR3 consists of 17 residues. V trimming: 0 bases; J trimming: 1 base; junction bases outside the gene matches: 4.

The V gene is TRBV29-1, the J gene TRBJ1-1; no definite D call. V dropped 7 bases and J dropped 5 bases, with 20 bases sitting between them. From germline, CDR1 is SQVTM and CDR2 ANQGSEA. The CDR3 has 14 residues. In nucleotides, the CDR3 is TGCAGCGCCCGACACATAAAGGCGGGAACTGAAGCTTTCTTT. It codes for CSARHIKAGTEAFF.

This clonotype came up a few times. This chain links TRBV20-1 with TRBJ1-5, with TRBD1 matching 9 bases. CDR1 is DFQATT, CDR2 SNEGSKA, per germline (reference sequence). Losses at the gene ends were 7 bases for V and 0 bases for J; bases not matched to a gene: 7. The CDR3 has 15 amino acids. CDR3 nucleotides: TGCAGTGTAAGACAGGGGGGGTATAGCAATCAGCCCCAGCATTTT. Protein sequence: CSVRQGGYSNQPQHF.

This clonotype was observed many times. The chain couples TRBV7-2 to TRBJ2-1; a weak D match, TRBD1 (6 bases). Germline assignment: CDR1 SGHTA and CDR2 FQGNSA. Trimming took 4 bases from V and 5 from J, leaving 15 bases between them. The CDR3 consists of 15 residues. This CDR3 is CASSSQGLIHNEQFF. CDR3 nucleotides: TGTGCCAGCAGCTCACAGGGTTTGATCCACAATGAGCAGTTCTTC.